In its sample, the clone carrying this TCR beta chain was seen a few times. This record comes from a study of identical twins. Every one of the donors was a healthy Caucasian. TCRdb re-derived calls from the 5' RACE reads in MiXCR, one entry per CDR3 protein. The sample shows 550,000 to 700,000 distinct CDR3 sequences, 21% of them seen only once. The ends lost 3 bases at V and 5 bases at J; junction bases unmatched: 5. The CDR3 has 14 residues. From germline, CDR1 is SGHAT and CDR2 FQNNGV. This sample was shared with a second study, whose subject was T cells expressing NK-cell markers. That work adds: CD3+CD56+NKG2C+, CD3+CD56+NKG2C- and CD3+CD56-NKG2C+ T cells, once sorted, supplied the TCR beta repertoires. There were four donors in whom these clonotypes also led the CD3+CD56-NKG2C+ fraction.

Sequencing was performed on PBMCs. The V gene is TRBV11-2, the J gene TRBJ2-3, with 7 bases lining up with TRBD2. This TCR came from a woman under 30 in good health. This CDR3 is CASSFNGRKDTQYF. The CDR3 DNA sequence: TGTGCCAGCAGCTTTAACGGGAGGAAAGATACGCAGTATTTT.